This passage covers 26 T cell receptor beta chains from one sample sequenced in a study of cytomegalovirus exposure and HLA in healthy donors. TCRdb's table, derived via immunoSEQ multiplex PCR, lists solely in-frame clones and lacks some. The profile shows 200,000 or so clones, 85% to 95% of them singletons. The sample taken for sequencing was PBMCs. The receptor source for this set is a young woman in good health and CMV-seronegative.

The rearrangement joins TRBV7-8 to TRBJ1-3, with 8 bases matching TRBD1. Germline V gives CDR1 SGHVS, CDR2 FQNEAQ. The V segment lost 4 bases and the J segment 4 bases; nucleotides outside the gene matches: 9. This CDR3 spans 16 amino acids. The CDR3 bases are TGTGCCAGCAGCTCCACCAGGGGGCTTGGCGGAAACACCATATATTTT. This codes for CASSSTRGLGGNTIYF. The entire variable domain, with the rest obtained from reference TRBV7-8 and TRBJ1-3, is as follows: GAGVSQSPRYKVAKRGQDVALRCDPISGHVSLFWYQQALGQGPEFLTYFQNEAQLDKSGLPSDRFFAERPEGSVSTLKIQRTQQEDSAVYLCASSSTRGLGGNTIYFGEGSWLTVV.

V gene TRBV5-1 combines with J gene TRBJ2-5, with D possibly matching TRBD1 (6 bases). The CDR3 sequence is 14 residues long. CDR1 and CDR2 (germline): SGHRS, YFSETQ. V lost 0 bases and J 1 base, leaving 7 bases between the germline ends. CDR3 amino acids: CASSLGDIQETQYF. CDR3 DNA sequence: TGCGCCAGCAGCTTGGGGGACATCCAAGAGACCCAGTACTTC. The variable domain in full, completed from reference TRBV5-1 and TRBJ2-5, reads KAGVTQTPRYLIKTRGQQVTLSCSPISGHRSVSWYQQTPGQGLQFLFEYFSETQRNKGNFPGRFSGRQFSNSRSEMNVSTLELGDSALYLCASSLGDIQETQYFGPGTRLLVL.

The chain links TRBV5-1 to TRBJ1-3; D uncertain. CDR1 is SGHRS, CDR2 YFSETQ, per germline. The germline V and J ends were trimmed by 2 bases and 4 bases, with 16 bases remaining between them. CDR3 size: 16 residues. In DNA form, the CDR3 reads TGCGCCAGCAGCTTCGCGCGACGGACTTGGGGAAACACCATATATTTT. This encodes CASSFARRTWGNTIYF.

The chain uses TRBV29-1 and TRBJ1-6; 8 bases line up with TRBD1. The CDR3 loop spans 14 amino acids. The germline V gene has CDR1 SQVTM and CDR2 ANQGSEA. Losses at the gene ends were 4 bases for V and 10 bases for J; bases not matched to a gene: 9. The CDR3 bases are TGCAGCGTTGGTCAGGGGGCTTGGGGGTCACCCCTCCACTTT. It codes for CSVGQGAWGSPLHF.

The V call is TRBV5-4, the J call TRBJ2-1; perhaps TRBD1 as D (6 bases). The CDR3 is made up of 14 amino acids. The germline V gene encodes CDR1 SGHNT and CDR2 YYREEE (reference sequence). The V end lost 6 bases, the J end lost 0 bases, and 10 bases lay between the germline ends. The CDR3 loop is CASKGEISYNEQFF. The DNA of the CDR3 is TGTGCCAGCAAGGGGGAGATCTCCTACAATGAGCAGTTCTTC.

The V and J genes are TRBV4-2 and TRBJ2-7; 9 positions match TRBD1. Per germline, CDR1 LGHNA and CDR2 YNFKEQ. V shed 0 bases, J shed 2 bases, and the junction held 5 bases outside the gene matches. The CDR3 spans 16 residues. CDR3: CASSQDWDRVPYEQYF. CDR3 nucleotide sequence: TGTGCCAGCAGCCAAGACTGGGACAGGGTACCCTACGAGCAGTACTTC.

The chain carries TRBV12-5 and TRBJ2-1, with D possibly being TRBD2 (5 bases). V lost 6 bases, J lost 5 bases, and 17 bases lay in between. CDR1 is LGHNT, CDR2 FRNRAP, per germline. The CDR3 covers 15 residues. In DNA form, the CDR3 reads TGTGCTAGTGGCCGTAAGGGAGCCCTCGACAATGAGCAGTTCTTC. Translation gives CASGRKGALDNEQFF.

The chain couples TRBV28 to TRBJ1-2; no clear D. V was shortened by 7 bases and J by 0 bases, with 30 bases between the two germline ends. The CDR3 is 20 residues long. Germline-derived CDR1 and CDR2 are MDHEN and SYDVKM. The chain's CDR3 is CASKPIRFGRRYLPNYGYTF. The DNA of the CDR3 is TGTGCCAGCAAACCCATCCGCTTCGGTCGCCGGTACCTTCCTAACTATGGCTACACCTTC.

This chain connects TRBV28 to TRBJ2-6; TRBD1 matches at 9 bases. The CDR3 contains 19 residues. From germline, CDR1 is MDHEN and CDR2 SYDVKM. V lost 6 bases to trimming and J lost 0 bases; unmatched junction nucleotides: 12. DNA for the CDR3: TGTGCCAGCAGCTCTACTGGGACAGGGCTCATCTCTGGGGCCAACGTCCTGACTTTC. Translated, it gives CASSSTGTGLISGANVLTF.

J is TRBJ1-1 and V is TRBV10-2; weak D call: TRBD1 (6 bases). Germline CDR1 WSHSY, CDR2 SAAADI. This CDR3 is 16 amino acids long. Trimming took 5 bases from V and 5 from J, leaving 21 bases between them. As DNA, the CDR3 is TGCGCCAGCAGTTCTACAGGGACCCCAGCGGGGACTGAAGCTTTCTTT. It is translated as CASSSTGTPAGTEAFF.

The chain recombines TRBV21-1 with TRBJ2-7; the table's D gene call, TRBD2, was not cross checked with the DNA. TRBV21-1 is recorded as a pseudogene. The CDR3 length is 18 residues. In DNA form, the CDR3 reads TGTGCCAGCAGCAAAGGAGACACTTGCCGACTAGCCCCCTACGAGCAGTACTTC. Its protein product is CASSKGDTCRLAPYEQYF.

This clone was found once. The gene calls are TRBV2 and TRBJ1-4; the match to TRBD1 covers 8 bases. Germline V gene lookup returns CDR1 SNHLY and CDR2 FYNNEI. The J segment lost 4 bases and the V segment lost 4 bases, leaving 8 bases of the junction unmatched. CDR3 length equals 16 residues. This chain's CDR3 is CASSGREGQDNEKLFF. CDR3 nucleotides: TGTGCCAGCAGTGGCCGCGAGGGACAGGATAATGAAAAACTGTTTTTT.

The rearrangement joins TRBV30 to TRBJ2-3; D gene uncertain. The germline V and J ends were trimmed by 4 bases and 1 base, with 9 bases remaining between them. Per the germline V gene, CDR1 is GTSNPN and CDR2 is SVGIG (reference sequence). The length of the CDR3 is 13 residues. DNA for the CDR3: TGTGCCTGGACTGTGGGCGGCACAGATACGCAGTATTTT. This gives the protein CAWTVGGTDTQYF.

The chain couples TRBV27 to TRBJ2-7, with D perhaps matching TRBD1 (6 bases). The CDR3 loop spans 14 amino acids. CDR1 is MNHEY and CDR2 is SMNVEV in the germline V gene (reference sequence). The V gene lost 5 bases and the J gene lost 2 bases, with 13 bases spanning the gap. CDR3 sequence reads: CASSPTGTPYEQYF. Written as DNA, the CDR3 is TGTGCCAGCAGTCCTACCGGGACACCCTACGAGCAGTACTTC.

The genes are TRBV7-9 and TRBJ2-2; D not certain. This CDR3 comprises 16 residues. The V end was cut by 5 bases, the J end by 0 bases, with 13 bases between. The germline V gene encodes CDR1 SEHNR and CDR2 FQNEAQ (reference sequence). The CDR3 DNA reads as TGTGCCAGCAGCCAAGCAGACTGGTCGAACACCGGGGAGCTGTTTTTT. It specifies CASSQADWSNTGELFF.

The chain uses TRBV4-1 and TRBJ1-2, with 7 bases that match TRBD1. The V gene end was trimmed by 1 base and the J gene end by 5 bases; junction bases not matched to a gene: 16. Germline V gives CDR1 MGHRA, CDR2 YSYEKL. The CDR3 extends over 18 amino acids. The CDR3 region is CASSQGSSVGGSFYGYTF. The CDR3 DNA is TGCGCCAGCAGCCAAGGGAGTAGCGTAGGGGGCTCATTTTATGGCTACACCTTC.

V gene TRBV6-4 combines with J gene TRBJ2-1; D uncertain. The CDR3 extends over 17 amino acids. Trimming cost V 0 bases and J 6 bases, with 18 bases left between them. From germline, CDR1 is MRHNA and CDR2 SNTAGT. CDR3 region: CASSDSSFRSPLNEQFF. CDR3 sequence (DNA): TGTGCCAGCAGTGACTCGAGTTTCAGGTCCCCCCTCAATGAGCAGTTCTTC.

The V and J genes are TRBV4-1 and TRBJ1-2; D gene uncertain. CDR1 is MGHRA, CDR2 YSYEKL, per germline. The CDR3 is made up of 15 amino acids. V was pared by 1 base and J by 5 bases, with 14 bases between. The chain's CDR3 is CASSQALYYNYGYTF. CDR3 DNA sequence: TGCGCCAGCAGCCAAGCCCTTTATTATAATTATGGCTACACCTTC.

This chain connects TRBV6-6 to TRBJ2-7, with 8 bases that match TRBD1. The CDR3 contains 15 residues. The junction had 8 bases not matched to a gene; V was cut back by 7 bases and J by 0 bases. CDR1 MNHNY and CDR2 SVGAGI come from the germline V gene (reference sequence). CDR3 in amino acids: CASTRTGMSSYEQYF. CDR3 nucleotides: TGTGCCAGCACCAGGACAGGGATGAGCTCCTACGAGCAGTACTTC.

The chain has TRBV28 and TRBJ2-1; tentatively, D is TRBD2 (5 bases). Trimming stripped 3 bases from V and 6 bases from J, with 12 bases between. The CDR3 sequence is 14 residues long. Germline V gene data show CDR1 as MDHEN and CDR2 as SYDVKM. CDR3 coding DNA: TGTGCCAGCAGTTTCGGGATCGGGTTCAATGAGCAGTTCTTC. Amino acid sequence: CASSFGIGFNEQFF.

This clone was counted a single time. The chain recombines TRBV25-1 with TRBJ2-7; D might be TRBD2 (7 bases). Between the trimmed V and J ends, which lost 2 bases and 5 bases, there was a span of 19 bases. Germline CDR1 is MGHDK and CDR2 is SYGVNS. CDR3 length: 16 residues. CDR3 loop: CASSELRGGGIHEQYF. The CDR3 DNA is TGTGCCAGCAGTGAACTCCGGGGCGGGGGCATCCACGAGCAGTACTTC.

The chain uses TRBV19 and TRBJ2-3; weak D call: TRBD1 (5 bases). This CDR3 region has 13 residues. The ends were cut back, 11 bases at V and 2 bases at J, with 14 bases in the middle. Germline CDR1 and CDR2: LNHDA and SQIVND (reference sequence). The CDR3 sequence: CAGPWGPTDTQYF. CDR3 nucleotide sequence: TGTGCCGGCCCGTGGGGCCCCACAGATACGCAGTATTTT.

The J gene is TRBJ1-4, the V gene TRBV11-2; D may be TRBD1 (5 bases). The CDR3 is made up of 15 amino acids. Germline V gene data show CDR1 as SGHAT and CDR2 as FQNNGV. V lost 5 bases and J 8 bases, leaving 18 bases between the germline ends. Written as DNA, the CDR3 is TGTGCCAGCAGCAGGCGGGGGACGGTTGAGGAAAAACTGTTTTTT. Its translation is CASSRRGTVEEKLFF.

This chain joins TRBV6-4 and TRBJ1-1; 9 positions match TRBD1. The germline CDR1 and CDR2 sequences are MRHNA and SNTAGT. Germline trimming cut 3 bases from V and 2 bases from J; bases unmatched to any gene: 4. The CDR3 loop spans 15 amino acids. CDR3 loop: CASSELTGGNTEAFF. The CDR3 nucleotides are TGTGCCAGCAGTGAATTGACAGGGGGAAACACTGAAGCTTTCTTT.

V usage is TRBV27 and J usage is TRBJ1-2, with a possible D match to TRBD1 (5 bases). CDR3 length: 16 residues. The germline V and J ends were trimmed by 3 bases and 0 bases, with 14 bases remaining between them. Germline loops: CDR1 MNHEY, CDR2 SMNVEV (reference sequence). Written as DNA, the CDR3 is TGTGCCAGCAGTTTTCTGATTGGCAGGGCTAACTATGGCTACACCTTC. Its protein product is CASSFLIGRANYGYTF.

In its sample, this clone was seen many times. The V and J genes are TRBV5-6 and TRBJ2-1; maybe TRBD2 (5 bases). Between the trimmed V and J ends, which lost 0 bases and 7 bases, there was a span of 14 bases. This CDR3 contains 15 residues. Germline CDR1 and CDR2: SGHDT and YYEEEE. CDR3 region: CASSLVSGRGNEQFF. DNA of the CDR3: TGTGCCAGCAGCTTGGTATCGGGGAGAGGAAATGAGCAGTTCTTC.